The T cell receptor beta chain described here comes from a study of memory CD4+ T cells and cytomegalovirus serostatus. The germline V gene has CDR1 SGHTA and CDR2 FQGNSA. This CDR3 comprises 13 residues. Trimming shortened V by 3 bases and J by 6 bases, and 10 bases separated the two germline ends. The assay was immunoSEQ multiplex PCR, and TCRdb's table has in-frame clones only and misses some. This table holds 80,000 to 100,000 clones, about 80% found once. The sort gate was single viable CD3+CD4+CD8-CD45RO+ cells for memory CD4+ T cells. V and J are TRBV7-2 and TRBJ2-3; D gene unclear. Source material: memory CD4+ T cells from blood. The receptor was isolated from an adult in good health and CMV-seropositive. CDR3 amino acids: CASSFTVPDTQYF. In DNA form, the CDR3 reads TGTGCCAGCAGCTTTACGGTCCCCGATACGCAGTATTTT. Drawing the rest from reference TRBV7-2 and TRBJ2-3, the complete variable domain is GAGVSQSPSNKVTEKGKDVELRCDPISGHTALYWYRQSLGQGLEFLIYFQGNSAPDKSGLPSDRFSAERTGGSVSTLTIQRTQQEDSAVYLCASSFTVPDTQYFGPGTRLTVL.